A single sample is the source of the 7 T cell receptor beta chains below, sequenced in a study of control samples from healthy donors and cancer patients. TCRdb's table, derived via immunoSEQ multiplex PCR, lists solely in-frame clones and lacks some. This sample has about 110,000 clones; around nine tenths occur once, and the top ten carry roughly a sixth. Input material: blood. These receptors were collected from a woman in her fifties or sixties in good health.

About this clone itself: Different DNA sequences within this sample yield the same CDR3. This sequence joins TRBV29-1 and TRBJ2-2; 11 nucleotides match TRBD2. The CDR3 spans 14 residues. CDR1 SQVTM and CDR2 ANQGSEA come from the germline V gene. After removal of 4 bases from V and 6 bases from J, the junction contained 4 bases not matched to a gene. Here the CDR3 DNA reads TGCAGCGTTGTCTTAGCGGGGGGGTCCGGGGAGCTGTTTTTT. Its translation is CSVVLAGGSGELFF.

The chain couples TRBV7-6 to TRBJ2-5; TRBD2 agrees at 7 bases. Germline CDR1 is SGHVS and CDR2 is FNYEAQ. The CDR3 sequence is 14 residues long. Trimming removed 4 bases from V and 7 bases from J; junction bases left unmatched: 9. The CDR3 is CASSSRGGEGTQYF. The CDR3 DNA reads TGTGCCAGCAGCTCCCGTGGGGGGGAAGGGACCCAGTACTTC.

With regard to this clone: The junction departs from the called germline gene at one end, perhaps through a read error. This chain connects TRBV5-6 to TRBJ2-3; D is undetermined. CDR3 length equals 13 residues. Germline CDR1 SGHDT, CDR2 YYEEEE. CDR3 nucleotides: TGTGCCAGCAGCGCTGTGGGCCGGCCGACTGGGGATTTT. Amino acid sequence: CASSAVGRPTGDF.

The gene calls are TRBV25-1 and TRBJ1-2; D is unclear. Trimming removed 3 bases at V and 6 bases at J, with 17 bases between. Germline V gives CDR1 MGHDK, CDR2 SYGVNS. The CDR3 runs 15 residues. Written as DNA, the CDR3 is TGTGCCAGCAGTGACCCTATCCCCCTAGGGAATGGCTACACCTTC. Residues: CASSDPIPLGNGYTF.

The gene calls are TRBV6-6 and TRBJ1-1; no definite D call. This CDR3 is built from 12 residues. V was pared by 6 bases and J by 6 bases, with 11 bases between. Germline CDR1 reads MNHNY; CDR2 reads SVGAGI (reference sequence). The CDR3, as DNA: TGTGCCAGCAGCCCTGACACTGCTGAAGCTTTCTTT. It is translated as CASSPDTAEAFF.

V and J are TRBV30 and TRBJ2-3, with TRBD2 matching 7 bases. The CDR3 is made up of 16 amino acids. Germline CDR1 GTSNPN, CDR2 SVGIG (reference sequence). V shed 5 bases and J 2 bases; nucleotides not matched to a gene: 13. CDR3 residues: CAWGGVLAGVTDTQYF. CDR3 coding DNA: TGTGCCTGGGGTGGAGTTTTGGCGGGAGTCACAGATACGCAGTATTTT.

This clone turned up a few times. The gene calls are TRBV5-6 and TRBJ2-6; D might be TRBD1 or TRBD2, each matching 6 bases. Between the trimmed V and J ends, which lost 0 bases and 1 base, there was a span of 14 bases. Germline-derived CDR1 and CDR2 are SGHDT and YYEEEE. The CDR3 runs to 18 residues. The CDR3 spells CASSLDPGAISGANVLTF. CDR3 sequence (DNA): TGTGCCAGCAGCTTGGATCCGGGGGCTATATCTGGGGCCAACGTCCTGACTTTC.